These 12 T cell receptor beta chains were all obtained from the same sample, sequenced in a study of T cells after yellow fever vaccination. TCRdb itself ran the 5' RACE reads through MiXCR, one entry per CDR3 protein. The table records a few hundred thousand distinct CDR3 sequences, around 4.9% of them present only once. Sequences were derived from CD4+ T cells sorted from PBMCs, sampled on the day of the yellow fever booster vaccination. The receptors originated from a man between 18 and 29 years old who received the YFV17D yellow fever vaccine.

This clonotype came up a few times. This rearrangement joins TRBV11-3 to TRBJ2-3; 10 nucleotides align to TRBD2. Trimming removed 3 bases from V and 4 bases from J; junction bases left unmatched: 1. The CDR3 is made up of 14 amino acids. CDR1 and CDR2 from the germline V gene are SGHNT and YENEEA. The CDR3 loop reads CASSFSGRSDTQYF. The CDR3 bases are TGTGCCAGCAGCTTTAGCGGGAGGTCAGATACGCAGTATTTT.

This rearrangement joins TRBV19 to TRBJ2-3, with D maybe TRBD2 (5 bases). Looked up from germline, CDR1 is LNHDA and CDR2 is SQIVND (reference sequence). Trimming left V 3 bases short and J 2 bases short, with 12 bases between. This CDR3 contains 15 residues. The CDR3 spells CASSMYSGVTDTQYF. The CDR3 DNA reads as TGTGCCAGTAGTATGTACAGCGGAGTCACAGATACGCAGTATTTT.

This clonotype has a handful of counts. This sequence joins TRBV7-3 and TRBJ2-3, with D possibly being TRBD1 (5 bases). V was clipped by 5 bases and J by 0 bases, with 9 bases between them. The germline V gene has CDR1 SGHTA and CDR2 FQGTGA. The CDR3 sequence is 14 residues long. The CDR3 nucleotides are TGTGCCAGCAGCCGCAGGGTTAGCACAGATACGCAGTATTTT. Protein product: CASSRRVSTDTQYF.

This clonotype was detected a few times. One end of the junction varies from germline; a read error may be responsible. The chain combines TRBV7-9 with TRBJ1-1; D is unclear. This CDR3 spans 12 amino acids. CDR1 is SEHNR and CDR2 is FQNEAQ in the germline V gene (reference sequence). The CDR3: CASSLVNNEAFF. In DNA form, the CDR3 reads TGTGCCAGCAGCTTAGTCAACAATGAAGCTTTCTTT. The entire variable domain, with the rest obtained from reference TRBV7-9 and TRBJ1-1, is as follows: DTGVSQNPRHKITKRGQNVTFRCDPISEHNRLYWYRQTLGQGPEFLTYFQNEAQLEKSRLLSDRFSAERPKGSFSTLEIQRTEQGDSAMYLCASSLVNNEAFFGQGTRLTVV.

The V and J genes are TRBV7-8 and TRBJ2-3; 10 nucleotides agree with TRBD2. The CDR3 contains 18 residues. Germline V gene lookup returns CDR1 SGHVS and CDR2 FQNEAQ. V dropped 1 base and J dropped 7; count of bases not matched to a gene: 14. The CDR3 here is CASSLVVSSGGLPNTQYF. CDR3 nucleotide sequence: TGTGCCAGCAGCTTAGTGGTTAGTAGCGGGGGGCTACCAAATACGCAGTATTTT.

This chain uses TRBV7-2 with TRBJ1-2; the D is unclear. Germline lookup yields CDR1 SGHTA and CDR2 FQGNSA. The V and J ends lost 5 bases and 7 bases respectively, with 14 bases between them. The CDR3 consists of 13 residues. The CDR3 coding sequence is TGTGCCAGCAGCCTTCAGACCCGGGCTGGCTACACCTTC. It specifies CASSLQTRAGYTF.

This clonotype was detected ten times or more. V is TRBV7-2 and J is TRBJ2-2, with 8 bases fitting TRBD2. Per the germline V gene, CDR1 is SGHTA and CDR2 is FQGNSA. Losses at the gene ends were 5 bases for V and 4 bases for J; bases not matched to a gene: 6. The CDR3 extends over 15 amino acids. The CDR3 DNA reads TGTGCCAGCAGCCGGGGACTAGTGGCCACCGGGGAGCTGTTTTTT. Its protein is CASSRGLVATGELFF.

In its sample, this clonotype was seen a few times. The rearrangement joins TRBV7-8 to TRBJ1-6; possibly TRBD1 for D (5 bases). The CDR3 has 15 residues. Germline lookup yields CDR1 SGHVS and CDR2 FQNEAQ. V lost 5 bases and J 7 bases, leaving 15 bases between the germline ends. The CDR3 sequence: CASSPRSGRNSPLHF. The CDR3 DNA follows: TGTGCCAGCAGCCCCCGGTCAGGGAGAAATTCACCCCTCCACTTT.

This clonotype was seen many times. This CDR3 reads CASSLETPGNEQFF. CDR3 nucleotides: TGTGCCAGCAGTTTAGAGACTCCTGGGAATGAGCAGTTCTTC. This chain connects TRBV12-3 or TRBV12-4 to TRBJ2-1; unclear D gene. Trimming cost V 1 base and J 7 bases, with 11 bases left between them. The CDR3 length is 14 residues.

There are many counts of this clonotype. V is TRBV6-6 and J is TRBJ1-6; TRBD1 matches at 8 bases. The CDR3 contains 14 residues. J was trimmed by 10 bases and V by 4 bases; bases with no gene match: 6. Germline V gene lookup returns CDR1 MNHNY and CDR2 SVGAGI (reference sequence). CDR3 sequence: CASSSRGPGSPLHF. CDR3 coding DNA: TGTGCCAGCAGTTCCAGGGGGCCAGGGTCACCCCTCCACTTT.

The CDR3 reads CASSVGAGRDTQYF. The CDR3 bases are TGTGCCAGCAGCGTAGGGGCAGGGAGGGATACGCAGTATTTT. V is TRBV9 and J is TRBJ2-3, with D possibly being TRBD2 (6 bases). In germline, CDR1 is SGDLS, CDR2 YYNGEE. This CDR3 has 14 amino acids. V lost 0 bases and J lost 6, with 11 bases in between.

The chain carries TRBV3-1 and TRBJ2-5, with 12 nucleotides matching TRBD2. Germline-derived CDR1 and CDR2 are LGHDT and YNNKEL (reference sequence). V lost 5 bases to trimming and J lost 5 bases; unmatched junction nucleotides: 6. The CDR3 covers 15 residues. CDR3 protein: CASSYLAGGPETQYF. The CDR3 nucleotides read TGTGCCAGCAGCTACCTAGCGGGGGGGCCCGAGACCCAGTACTTC.